This T cell receptor beta chain was recovered during a study of blood T cells in healthy people across ages. This clonotype has more than one count but fewer than ten. Its target is unknown. Being one base from a much bigger clone, this may be a read error. Study-level findings and limits: Age brought a roughly linear fall in TCR beta diversity measured per million T cells. Unsorted PBMCs ruled out conclusive naive versus antigen-experienced comparison.

Together with a sample-barcoded 5' primer, a J-beta primer mix was included in a second PCR lasting about 7 to 11 cycles. TCRdb fed the 5' RACE reads into MiXCR, producing one record per CDR3 protein. Of around 870,000 distinct CDR3 sequences detected, more than 25% appear once; the ten largest clones hold around 15%. Sequencing was performed on blood. The TCR comes from a woman older than 75 in good health.

The CDR3: CASSVGGPGYNEQYF. The CDR3 nucleotides read TGTGCCAGCAGCGTAGGGGGGCCTGGCTACAATGAGCAGTACTTC. The V call is TRBV9, the J call TRBJ2-1; TRBD1 might be the D (6 bases). The better agreement between TRBJ2-7 and the DNA end casts doubt on the J call. Germline V gives CDR1 SGDLS, CDR2 YYNGEE. The CDR3 consists of 15 residues.